This TCR beta chain appears in the sequencing data of a study of blood T cell repertoires in COVID-19. Study context: Acute-phase and convalescent COVID-19 samples originated in the United States, Italy and Spain.

V was pared by 4 bases and J by 4 bases, with 11 bases between. The germline V gene has CDR1 SGHRS and CDR2 YFSETQ. There are 14 residues in the CDR3. Sequenced by immunoSEQ multiplex PCR; TCRdb stores in-frame clones only, minus some. This sample has tens of thousands of clones, with 70% to 90% found just once. V usage is TRBV5-1 and J usage is TRBJ1-4, with a tentative D call TRBD1 (5 bases). The specimen was peripheral blood. The source is a human donor in a cohort sampled during active COVID-19. The CDR3 is CASSVDTRNEKLFF. Written as DNA, the CDR3 is TGCGCCAGCAGCGTGGACACCCGTAATGAAAAACTGTTTTTT. The full variable domain, in which reference TRBV5-1 and TRBJ1-4 provide the parts outside the CDR3, is KAGVTQTPRYLIKTRGQQVTLSCSPISGHRSVSWYQQTPGQGLQFLFEYFSETQRNKGNFPGRFSGRQFSNSRSEMNVSTLELGDSALYLCASSVDTRNEKLFFGSGTQLSVL.